Each of the 20 T cell receptor beta chains below was sequenced from the same sample in a study of blood T cells in healthy people across ages. Sample-barcoded 5' priming and a J-beta primer mix drove a second PCR of roughly 7 to 11 cycles. Each CDR3 protein is one row after TCRdb ran MiXCR on the 5' RACE reads. The repertoire includes hundreds of thousands of distinct CDR3 sequences, roughly 50% of them detected once, and about 32% sits in the top ten. Source material: blood. The receptors derive from a woman between 55 and 75 years old in good health.

This chain links TRBV12-3 or TRBV12-4 with TRBJ2-5; D may be TRBD1 (7 bases). V was shortened by 4 bases and J by 4 bases, with 13 bases between the two germline ends. CDR3 length equals 14 residues. The CDR3 is CASSSGGQRETQYF. In DNA form, the CDR3 reads TGTGCCAGCAGTTCAGGGGGGCAGAGAGAGACCCAGTACTTC.

This clonotype was detected ten times or more. This sequence joins TRBV29-1 and TRBJ2-5; TRBD2 might be the D (5 bases). V gave up 7 bases and J gave up 0 bases, with 12 bases separating them. CDR1 is SQVTM, CDR2 ANQGSEA, per germline. The CDR3 sequence is 13 residues long. The CDR3 spells CSAGTGYQETQYF. CDR3 coding DNA: TGCAGCGCCGGCACGGGGTACCAAGAGACCCAGTACTTC.

This clonotype was counted only a few times. The chain recombines TRBV7-2 with TRBJ2-4; the D gene is possibly TRBD2 (7 bases). Trimming removed 3 bases at V and 13 bases at J, with 19 bases between. Germline loops: CDR1 SGHTA, CDR2 FQGNSA. The CDR3 spans 14 residues. Here the CDR3 DNA reads TGTGCCAGCAGCTTGGGGGGGCCCTTGAGGGAGCAGTACTTC. It is translated as CASSLGGPLREQYF.

This chain connects TRBV7-2 to TRBJ2-7, with 7 positions matching TRBD1. CDR3 length: 15 residues. Germline CDR1 SGHTA, CDR2 FQGNSA. Germline trimming cut 5 bases from V and 0 bases from J; bases unmatched to any gene: 7. The CDR3 sequence: CASSPRQGGSYEQYF. CDR3 coding DNA: TGTGCCAGCAGCCCACGACAGGGTGGCTCCTACGAGCAGTACTTC. The entire variable domain, with the rest obtained from reference TRBV7-2 and TRBJ2-7, is as follows: GAGVSQSPSNKVTEKGKDVELRCDPISGHTALYWYRQSLGQGLEFLIYFQGNSAPDKSGLPSDRFSAERTGGSVSTLTIQRTQQEDSAVYLCASSPRQGGSYEQYFGPGTRLTVT.

This clonotype was recorded a few times. The chain employs TRBV7-2 and TRBJ1-2; D remains ambiguous. CDR1 and CDR2 from the germline V gene are SGHTA and FQGNSA. The ends were cut back, 7 bases at V and 6 bases at J, with 15 bases in the middle. This CDR3 spans 13 amino acids. The CDR3 protein is CASKTGIIHGYTF. The CDR3 DNA is TGTGCCAGCAAGACCGGGATCATACATGGCTACACCTTC.

The chain has TRBV5-1 and TRBJ2-3; TRBD1 might be the D (5 bases). This CDR3 spans 17 amino acids. Trimming stripped 4 bases from V and 7 bases from J, with 25 bases between. Germline V gene lookup returns CDR1 SGHRS and CDR2 YFSETQ. CDR3 sequence reads: CASSPDPDLGAGNTQYF. The CDR3, as DNA: TGCGCCAGCAGCCCGGATCCCGACCTAGGGGCCGGAAATACGCAGTATTTT.

This chain uses TRBV6-5 with TRBJ1-2; D is unresolved. Germline CDR1 is MNHEY and CDR2 is SVGAGI. The CDR3 totals 15 residues. Between the trimmed V and J ends, which lost 0 bases and 2 bases, there was a span of 10 bases. The CDR3 here is CASSYSYGRNYGYTF. CDR3 DNA sequence: TGTGCCAGCAGTTACTCCTATGGTCGGAACTATGGCTACACCTTC.

The chain employs TRBV28 and TRBJ1-4, with a tentative D call TRBD1 (5 bases). CDR3 length: 15 amino acids. Trimming pared 2 bases from V and 0 bases from J, leaving 7 bases between. Germline-derived CDR1 and CDR2 are MDHEN and SYDVKM. This chain's CDR3 is CASSLPGATNEKLFF. The CDR3 region has the DNA TGTGCCAGCAGTTTACCGGGGGCAACTAATGAAAAACTGTTTTTT.

The chain has TRBV29-1 and TRBJ1-2; 11 nucleotides agree with TRBD1. After removal of 7 bases from V and 4 bases from J, the junction contained 5 bases not matched to a gene. Germline loops: CDR1 SQVTM, CDR2 ANQGSEA. The CDR3 has 13 amino acids. The CDR3 sequence is CSGGTGGVYGYTF. Written as DNA, the CDR3 is TGCAGCGGTGGGACAGGGGGGGTCTATGGCTACACCTTC.

The chain carries TRBV20-1 and TRBJ2-3; D is unresolved. V was trimmed by 0 bases and J by 2 bases, leaving 12 bases between them. The CDR3 covers 15 residues. Germline-derived CDR1 and CDR2 are DFQATT and SNEGSKA (reference sequence). The CDR3 here is CSARDFGQYTDTQYF. Here the CDR3 DNA reads TGCAGTGCTAGAGATTTCGGGCAGTACACAGATACGCAGTATTTT.

This clonotype has at least ten counts. J is TRBJ2-5 and V is TRBV29-1; weak D call: TRBD2 (6 bases). V shed 6 bases and J shed 2 bases, with 13 bases lying between them. The CDR3 is 13 amino acids. Germline values: CDR1 SQVTM, CDR2 ANQGSEA. The DNA of the CDR3 is TGCAGCGTGCAAGCGGGCAAACAAGAGACCCAGTACTTC. Translating it yields CSVQAGKQETQYF.

The chain has TRBV15 and TRBJ1-4, with D possibly matching TRBD1 (6 bases). The CDR3 runs 16 residues. Germline loops: CDR1 LNHNV, CDR2 YYDKDF (reference sequence). The ends were cut back, 5 bases at V and 1 base at J, with 14 bases in the middle. CDR3 DNA: TGTGCCACCAGCTTAGGCGGGGGCGGAACTAATGAAAAACTGTTTTTT. It encodes CATSLGGGGTNEKLFF.

The CDR3 sequence: CSARKTGGGNEKLFF. The CDR3 nucleotides read TGCAGTGCTAGGAAGACAGGGGGCGGCAATGAAAAACTGTTTTTT. The gene calls are TRBV20-1 and TRBJ1-4; 10 nucleotides agree with TRBD1. J was trimmed by 5 bases and V by 3 bases; bases with no gene match: 6. CDR1 and CDR2 (germline): DFQATT, SNEGSKA (reference sequence). The CDR3 consists of 15 residues.

This clonotype turned up a few times. V usage is TRBV20-1 and J usage is TRBJ2-3; maybe TRBD2 (6 bases). This CDR3 is built from 16 residues. Between the trimmed V and J ends, which lost 6 bases and 1 base, there was a span of 20 bases. Germline V gene data show CDR1 as DFQATT and CDR2 as SNEGSKA (reference sequence). CDR3 DNA: TGCAGTGCCCCCAGTTGGGGGGAGGATGGCACAGATACGCAGTATTTT. It translates to CSAPSWGEDGTDTQYF.

This chain connects TRBV6-2 or TRBV6-3 to TRBJ1-5; TRBD1 might be the D (5 bases). Trimming removed 0 bases at V and 7 bases at J, with 13 bases between. This CDR3 has 15 amino acids. Germline assignment: CDR1 MNHEY and CDR2 SVGEGT. The CDR3 bases are TGTGCCAGCAGTTACTCCCTCGGGGGGTCACAGCCCCAGCATTTT. Translation: CASSYSLGGSQPQHF.

The chain couples TRBV27 to TRBJ2-1; D is unclear. V was pared by 5 bases and J by 2 bases, with 13 bases between. Germline V CDR1 and CDR2: MNHEY, SMNVEV (reference sequence). CDR3 length equals 15 residues. The CDR3, as DNA: TGTGCCAGCAGTACATCTAGGCAAGCCTACAATGAGCAGTTCTTC. Its protein product is CASSTSRQAYNEQFF.

This clonotype was detected many times. The chain is built from TRBV4-2 and TRBJ2-3; 8 nucleotides agree with TRBD1. The CDR3 runs 17 residues. J gave up 1 base and V 2 bases, and 8 bases lay outside the gene matches. The germline gives CDR1 LGHNA, CDR2 YNFKEQ. The CDR3 reads CASSQTTQGAGTDTQYF. For the CDR3, the DNA is TGTGCCAGCAGCCAAACAACGCAGGGGGCAGGCACAGATACGCAGTATTTT.

This clonotype came up once. The chain has TRBV7-3 and TRBJ2-5, with TRBD2 matching over 7 bases. CDR1 and CDR2 (germline): SGHTA, FQGTGA. The CDR3 runs 15 residues. V lost 5 bases and J lost 1; bases outside the gene matches: 7. The chain's CDR3 is CASSLMGGIQETQYF. As DNA, the CDR3 is TGTGCCAGCAGCCTAATGGGGGGGATCCAAGAGACCCAGTACTTC.

This clonotype occurred a few times. The chain couples TRBV27 to TRBJ1-1; D is unclear. Germline V gene sequence: CDR1 MNHEY, CDR2 SMNVEV (reference sequence). V was cut by 7 bases and J by 1 base, with 13 bases left in between. The CDR3 has 14 amino acids. This chain's CDR3 is CASISPSTNTEAFF. The CDR3 region has the DNA TGTGCCAGCATAAGCCCCTCTACGAACACTGAAGCTTTCTTT.

This clonotype was seen repeatedly, ten times or more. The genes are TRBV20-1 and TRBJ2-7; no clear D. V was pared by 5 bases and J by 2 bases, with 16 bases between. This CDR3 is 14 amino acids long. Germline CDR1 DFQATT, CDR2 SNEGSKA (reference sequence). This chain's CDR3 is CSAANSDGTYEQYF. The CDR3 region has the DNA TGCAGTGCTGCCAACTCGGACGGTACCTACGAGCAGTACTTC.